The 27 T cell receptor beta chains below come from one sample, sequenced in a study of shared clonotypes between healthy human individuals. TCRdb keeps only in-frame clones here, not all; method: immunoSEQ multiplex PCR. The top ten clones hold about 0.11% of a sample with under 700,000 clones, 85% to 95% of them seen once. CD45RO-negative cells were positively selected for CCR7, leaving out terminally differentiated effector memory CD45RA+ cells. The sequencing sample was made of naive CD8+ T cells sorted from blood. All receptors derive from a woman aged 25-40 years in good health.

The table lists this clone with a count of one. The chain employs TRBV27 and TRBJ2-7, with TRBD2 identical over 13 bases. Germline trimming cut 5 bases from V and 7 bases from J; bases unmatched to any gene: 8. Looked up from germline, CDR1 is MNHEY and CDR2 is SMNVEV (reference sequence). The CDR3 is 15 residues long. CDR3 in amino acids: CASSTGLAGAREQYF. For the CDR3, the DNA is TGTGCCAGCAGTACCGGACTAGCGGGAGCCAGGGAGCAGTACTTC.

The CDR3 here is CASSQGRQGGDTEAFF. The CDR3 DNA reads as TGTGCCAGCAGCCAAGGGAGACAGGGAGGGGACACTGAAGCTTTCTTT. The V gene is TRBV4-2, the J gene TRBJ1-1, with 7 bases lining up with TRBD1. V gave up 1 base and J gave up 3 bases; unmatched junction bases: 8. Per the germline V gene, CDR1 is LGHNA and CDR2 is YNFKEQ. The CDR3 loop spans 16 amino acids.

V usage is TRBV30 and J usage is TRBJ2-5, with no clear D. The last part of the DNA fits TRBJ2-7 better; the J call may be wrong. This CDR3 region has 13 residues. The germline V gene has CDR1 GTSNPN and CDR2 SVGIG (reference sequence). In DNA, the CDR3 is TGTGCCTGGAGTCCCACGGCCCTCTACGAGCAGTACTTC. This codes for CAWSPTALYEQYF.

V is TRBV7-9 and J is TRBJ2-7; D uncertain. Trimming took 5 bases from V and 4 from J, leaving 15 bases between them. Germline V gene sequence: CDR1 SEHNR, CDR2 FQNEAQ (reference sequence). CDR3 length: 14 amino acids. DNA for the CDR3: TGTGCCAGCAGCCCGTCGGTGGACCCGTACGAGCAGTACTTC. It encodes CASSPSVDPYEQYF.

The V and J genes are TRBV19 and TRBJ2-2, with a tentative D call TRBD2 (6 bases). The CDR3 sequence is 15 residues long. Trimming removed 9 bases at V and 4 bases at J, with 18 bases between. Germline V lookup: CDR1 LNHDA, CDR2 SQIVND (reference sequence). CDR3: CASTDPGLGTGELFF. CDR3 in DNA: TGTGCCAGCACAGATCCGGGACTGGGCACCGGGGAGCTGTTTTTT. The full variable domain, in which reference TRBV19 and TRBJ2-2 provide the parts outside the CDR3, is DGGITQSPKYLFRKEGQNVTLSCEQNLNHDAMYWYRQDPGQGLRLIYYSQIVNDFQKGDIAEGYSVSREKKESFPLTVTSAQKNPTAFYLCASTDPGLGTGELFFGEGSRLTVL.

This chain connects TRBV18 to TRBJ1-3; a possible D gene is TRBD1 (6 bases). The CDR3 extends over 17 amino acids. With 6 bases removed from V and 0 bases from J, the gap between germline ends came to 18 bases. The germline gives CDR1 KGHSH, CDR2 LQKENI. The CDR3 loop is CASSPTRGASSGNTIYF. The CDR3 DNA is TGTGCCAGCTCCCCCACGAGGGGGGCTAGCTCTGGAAACACCATATATTTT.

The CDR3 DNA reads TGTGCCAGCAGCGCACCGGGACTGGTGGATGAAAAACTGTTTTTT. Translating it yields CASSAPGLVDEKLFF. This sequence joins TRBV7-9 and TRBJ1-4; perhaps TRBD1 as D (5 bases). The germline CDR1 and CDR2 sequences are SEHNR and FQNEAQ (reference sequence). The length of the CDR3 is 15 residues. The V gene lost 5 bases and the J gene lost 6 bases, with 16 bases spanning the gap.

J is TRBJ2-2 and V is TRBV11-2; D is ambiguous. V was shortened by 2 bases and J by 3 bases, with 4 bases between the two germline ends. The CDR3 consists of 13 residues. CDR1 SGHAT and CDR2 FQNNGV come from the germline V gene. CDR3 nucleotide sequence: TGTGCCAGCAGCTTACGCTACACCGGGGAGCTGTTTTTT. Amino acids: CASSLRYTGELFF.

This sequence joins TRBV6-5 and TRBJ2-7, with a possible D match to TRBD1 (5 bases). V lost 2 bases to trimming and J lost 2 bases, with 13 bases between them. CDR3 length: 15 residues. Germline assignment: CDR1 MNHEY and CDR2 SVGAGI. CDR3 nucleotides: TGTGCCAGCAGTTACGGGGCGCTCAACACCTACGAGCAGTACTTC. Translating it yields CASSYGALNTYEQYF.

For the CDR3, the DNA is TGCAGCGTTGAAGATGGGACAGGGGAGCAGTACTTC. This encodes CSVEDGTGEQYF. The chain is built from TRBV29-1 and TRBJ2-7, with 9 bases matching TRBD1. CDR3 size: 12 residues. The germline V gene encodes CDR1 SQVTM and CDR2 ANQGSEA. Trimming removed 0 bases from V and 7 bases from J; junction bases left unmatched: 1.

The chain combines TRBV28 with TRBJ2-5, with 13 bases identical to TRBD2. The CDR3 extends over 19 amino acids. The V segment lost 6 bases and the J segment 1 base; nucleotides outside the gene matches: 14. Germline loops: CDR1 MDHEN, CDR2 SYDVKM. Here the CDR3 DNA reads TGTGCCAGCAGCACTCCTCGGACTAGCGGGAGTAGGTTCCAAGAGACCCAGTACTTC. Translated: CASSTPRTSGSRFQETQYF. Drawing the rest from reference TRBV28 and TRBJ2-5, the complete variable domain is DVKVTQSSRYLVKRTGEKVFLECVQDMDHENMFWYRQDPGLGLRLIYFSYDVKMKEKGDIPEGYSVSREKKERFSLILESASTNQTSMYLCASSTPRTSGSRFQETQYFGPGTRLLVL.

The chain is built from TRBV19 and TRBJ1-5; 8 nucleotides agree with TRBD1. Germline loops: CDR1 LNHDA, CDR2 SQIVND (reference sequence). J lost 6 bases, V lost 5 bases, and 6 bases had no gene match. This CDR3 is 14 amino acids long. CDR3 DNA: TGTGCCAGTAGTTCGCGGACAGGGCGTCAGCCCCAGCATTTT. This codes for CASSSRTGRQPQHF.

The V gene is TRBV19, the J gene TRBJ2-3; D possibly corresponds to TRBD2 (6 bases). The V and J ends lost 5 bases and 2 bases respectively, with 8 bases between them. Germline V gene sequence: CDR1 LNHDA, CDR2 SQIVND (reference sequence). The length of the CDR3 is 13 residues. CDR3 protein: CASSWRDTDTQYF. The CDR3 DNA follows: TGTGCCAGTAGTTGGAGGGACACAGATACGCAGTATTTT.

The V and J genes are TRBV6-5 and TRBJ1-5; no definite D call. V was clipped by 4 bases and J by 7 bases, with 8 bases between them. Germline V lookup: CDR1 MNHEY, CDR2 SVGAGI. CDR3 length: 12 residues. CDR3 region: CASSSDGQPQHF. CDR3 nucleotides: TGTGCCAGCAGTTCCGACGGACAGCCCCAGCATTTT.

This chain connects TRBV7-6 to TRBJ2-7, with 8 positions matching TRBD2. V lost 0 bases and J lost 4; bases outside the gene matches: 14. Germline V gene lookup returns CDR1 SGHVS and CDR2 FNYEAQ. The CDR3 consists of 18 residues. The CDR3 spells CASSLAASGAGGLYEQYF. Here the CDR3 DNA reads TGTGCCAGCAGCTTAGCGGCCTCCGGGGCGGGAGGTCTGTACGAGCAGTACTTC.

The chain combines TRBV27 with TRBJ1-1; 10 bases fit TRBD1. The germline CDR1 and CDR2 sequences are MNHEY and SMNVEV (reference sequence). The CDR3 consists of 15 residues. After removal of 5 bases from V and 5 bases from J, the junction contained 8 bases not matched to a gene. The DNA for the CDR3 is TGTGCCAGCAGTCCCGGGACAGGGGAGGGGACTGAAGCTTTCTTT. As protein: CASSPGTGEGTEAFF.

This clone was counted a few times. The chain combines TRBV5-4 with TRBJ1-2, with D unresolved. V was clipped by 0 bases and J by 8 bases, with 11 bases between them. Germline V gives CDR1 SGHNT, CDR2 YYREEE (reference sequence). This CDR3 contains 13 residues. CDR3 residues: CASSLGGLDGYTF. In DNA form, the CDR3 reads TGTGCCAGCAGCTTGGGAGGGTTGGACGGCTACACCTTC. Filled out from reference TRBV5-4 and TRBJ1-2, the complete variable domain reads ETGVTQSPTHLIKTRGQQVTLRCSSQSGHNTVSWYQQALGQGPQFIFQYYREEENGRGNFPPRFSGLQFPNYSSELNVNALELDDSALYLCASSLGGLDGYTFGSGTRLTVV.

This clone turned up a few times. As DNA, the CDR3 is TGTGCCAGCAGCGCCTCGGGGACTGAAGCTTTCTTT. Protein sequence: CASSASGTEAFF. V usage is TRBV9 and J usage is TRBJ1-1; no clear D gene. The germline CDR1 and CDR2 sequences are SGDLS and YYNGEE. The CDR3 length is 12 residues. The V end was cut by 3 bases, the J end by 5 bases, with 8 bases between.

The rearrangement joins TRBV4-1 to TRBJ1-1, with a weak D call TRBD1 (5 bases). Per germline, CDR1 MGHRA and CDR2 YSYEKL. Trimming left V 0 bases short and J 11 bases short, with 13 bases between. CDR3 length: 13 amino acids. The CDR3 nucleotides read TGCGCCAGCAGCCAAGAAGGCCCCCGGGGGGCTTTCTTT. It specifies CASSQEGPRGAFF.

J is TRBJ1-1 and V is TRBV6-1; 8 bases map to TRBD1. The CDR3 contains 14 residues. CDR1 and CDR2 from the germline V gene are MNHNS and SASEGT. V gave up 6 bases and J gave up 3 bases; unmatched junction bases: 6. The CDR3 DNA reads as TGTGCCAGCAGCCCAGGGGGCGCTTACACTGAAGCTTTCTTT. Translating it yields CASSPGGAYTEAFF.

The rearrangement joins TRBV5-4 to TRBJ2-7; weak D call: TRBD1 (5 bases). The CDR3 has 14 amino acids. CDR1 SGHNT and CDR2 YYREEE come from the germline V gene (reference sequence). The ends were cut back, 1 base at V and 4 bases at J, with 12 bases in the middle. The CDR3 loop is CASSLLQANYEQYF. CDR3 in DNA: TGTGCCAGCAGCTTGTTACAGGCGAATTACGAGCAGTACTTC.

V usage is TRBV9 and J usage is TRBJ2-7, with D perhaps TRBD2 (5 bases). V was shortened by 4 bases and J by 2 bases, with 13 bases between the two germline ends. The CDR3 has 14 residues. Germline loops: CDR1 SGDLS, CDR2 YYNGEE. In DNA, the CDR3 is TGTGCCAGCAGCCCATTTACTAGTACCTACGAGCAGTACTTC. Encoded protein: CASSPFTSTYEQYF.

A single count supports this clone. The V gene is TRBV27, the J gene TRBJ1-1, with D unresolved. Germline V gene lookup returns CDR1 MNHEY and CDR2 SMNVEV (reference sequence). CDR3 length: 16 amino acids. V dropped 3 bases and J dropped 1 base, with 15 bases sitting between them. The CDR3: CASSFGPGSANTEAFF. The DNA for the CDR3 is TGTGCCAGCAGTTTTGGACCGGGCAGTGCGAACACTGAAGCTTTCTTT.

V and J are TRBV6-6 and TRBJ2-7, with TRBD1 identical over 8 bases. Germline V gene lookup returns CDR1 MNHNY and CDR2 SVGAGI (reference sequence). With 0 bases clipped from V and 0 bases from J, the junction kept 4 bases outside the gene matches. The CDR3 is made up of 16 amino acids. The CDR3 DNA sequence: TGTGCCAGCAGTTACTCGGACAGGGCCGACTCCTACGAGCAGTACTTC. Translation gives CASSYSDRADSYEQYF.

The chain has TRBV7-9 and TRBJ2-5; D is uncertain. Trimming took 1 base from V and 1 from J, leaving 7 bases between them. From germline, CDR1 is SEHNR and CDR2 FQNEAQ (reference sequence). The CDR3 loop spans 14 amino acids. Here the CDR3 reads CASSLVGVQETQYF. The CDR3, as DNA: TGTGCCAGCAGCTTAGTCGGAGTCCAAGAGACCCAGTACTTC. The variable domain in full, completed from reference TRBV7-9 and TRBJ2-5, reads DTGVSQNPRHKITKRGQNVTFRCDPISEHNRLYWYRQTLGQGPEFLTYFQNEAQLEKSRLLSDRFSAERPKGSFSTLEIQRTEQGDSAMYLCASSLVGVQETQYFGPGTRLLVL.

The chain has TRBV7-9 and TRBJ2-5; a weak D match, TRBD1 (6 bases). The length of the CDR3 is 15 residues. With 3 bases removed from V and 2 bases from J, the gap between germline ends came to 13 bases. Germline V CDR1 and CDR2: SEHNR, FQNEAQ (reference sequence). The CDR3 protein is CASSFDRPVQETQYF. The CDR3 nucleotides read TGTGCCAGCAGCTTCGACAGGCCCGTGCAAGAGACCCAGTACTTC.

This sequence joins TRBV11-2 and TRBJ1-4; D is perhaps TRBD1 (5 bases). This CDR3 contains 14 residues. CDR1 and CDR2 from the germline V gene are SGHAT and FQNNGV. The V and J ends lost 7 bases and 7 bases respectively, with 16 bases between them. Here the CDR3 DNA reads TGTGCCAGCACCACCGGAACGGGGGTTGAAAAACTGTTTTTT. Its translation: CASTTGTGVEKLFF.